Listed here are 7 T cell receptor beta chains from one sample, sequenced in a study of radiation and T cells in renal cell carcinoma. Treatment indicated: treatment-naive control, cytoreductive nephrectomy. Libraries were prepared by immunoSEQ multiplex PCR; TCRdb keeps only in-frame clonotypes and omits some of them. This repertoire shows about 10,000 clones, 58% found once; its top ten account for more than 7.5%. The sequenced sample was tumor tissue, obtained from a patient whose treatment was nephrectomy without radiotherapy. The receptors stem from a man aged 40-55 years with renal cell carcinoma.

This chain links TRBV9 with TRBJ2-7, with unresolved D. CDR1 and CDR2 (germline): SGDLS, YYNGEE. V was cut by 0 bases and J by 2 bases, with 12 bases left in between. CDR3 length equals 15 residues. CDR3: CASSVEPGRAYEQYF. The CDR3 DNA reads TGTGCCAGCAGCGTAGAGCCCGGACGTGCCTACGAGCAGTACTTC.

This clone was picked up a small number of times. The chain uses TRBV6-4 and TRBJ2-1; D gene uncertain. Germline V CDR1 and CDR2: MRHNA, SNTAGT. The CDR3 consists of 13 residues. Trimming pared 8 bases from V and 5 bases from J, leaving 13 bases between. CDR3 coding DNA: TGTGCCAGCTCTTCTGGGTTACACAATGAGCAGTTCTTC. The encoded protein is CASSSGLHNEQFF.

The table lists this clone with a count of one. This chain joins TRBV20-1 and TRBJ2-1; 7 positions agree with TRBD2. Trimming at V came to 7 bases and at J to 16 bases, leaving 10 bases not matched to a gene. The CDR3 sequence is 10 residues long. CDR1 and CDR2 (germline): DFQATT, SNEGSKA (reference sequence). The CDR3 DNA follows: TGCAGTGTGGGAAGCGGGGAAGGTTTCTTC. Protein product: CSVGSGEGFF.

This clone is medium-sized. The J gene is TRBJ1-1, the V gene TRBV2, with TRBD1 matching 7 bases. CDR1 and CDR2 from the germline V gene are SNHLY and FYNNEI. Trimming took 5 bases from V and 8 from J; bases not matched to a gene: 2. The CDR3 runs to 11 residues. CDR3 coding DNA: TGTGCCAGCAGTACACAGGGGGAAGCTTTCTTT. Translating gives CASSTQGEAFF. The variable domain in full, with the rest retrieved from reference TRBV2 and TRBJ1-1, is EPEVTQTPSHQVTQMGQEVILRCVPISNHLYFYWYRQILGQKVEFLVSFYNNEISEKSEIFDDQFSVERPDGSNFTLKIRSTKLEDSAMYFCASSTQGEAFFGQGTRLTVV.

This chain joins TRBV19 and TRBJ1-2; D uncertain. Trimming took 2 bases from V and 6 from J, leaving 10 bases between them. The CDR3 length is 13 residues. CDR1 LNHDA and CDR2 SQIVND come from the germline V gene (reference sequence). The CDR3: CASSIWQADGYTF. The DNA of the CDR3 is TGTGCCAGTAGTATATGGCAGGCCGATGGCTACACCTTC. Complete variable domain (other parts from reference TRBV19 and TRBJ1-2): DGGITQSPKYLFRKEGQNVTLSCEQNLNHDAMYWYRQDPGQGLRLIYYSQIVNDFQKGDIAEGYSVSREKKESFPLTVTSAQKNPTAFYLCASSIWQADGYTFGSGTRLTVV.

The chain combines TRBV27 with TRBJ1-2, with a tentative D call TRBD1 (5 bases). Trimming stripped 3 bases from V and 4 bases from J, with 12 bases between. From germline, CDR1 is MNHEY and CDR2 SMNVEV (reference sequence). This CDR3 is 14 amino acids long. The CDR3 reads CASSLWGEGYGYTF. The CDR3 coding sequence is TGTGCCAGCAGTTTGTGGGGGGAGGGCTATGGCTACACCTTC.

This clone showed up just a few times. The chain combines TRBV30 with TRBJ2-5, with TRBD2 matching 8 bases. The CDR3 runs 16 residues. The junction had 8 bases not matched to a gene; V was cut back by 0 bases and J by 2 bases. Germline-derived CDR1 and CDR2 are GTSNPN and SVGIG (reference sequence). The chain's CDR3 is CAWSVRGASGQETQYF. The CDR3 nucleotides are TGTGCCTGGAGTGTCCGTGGGGCTAGCGGGCAAGAGACCCAGTACTTC.